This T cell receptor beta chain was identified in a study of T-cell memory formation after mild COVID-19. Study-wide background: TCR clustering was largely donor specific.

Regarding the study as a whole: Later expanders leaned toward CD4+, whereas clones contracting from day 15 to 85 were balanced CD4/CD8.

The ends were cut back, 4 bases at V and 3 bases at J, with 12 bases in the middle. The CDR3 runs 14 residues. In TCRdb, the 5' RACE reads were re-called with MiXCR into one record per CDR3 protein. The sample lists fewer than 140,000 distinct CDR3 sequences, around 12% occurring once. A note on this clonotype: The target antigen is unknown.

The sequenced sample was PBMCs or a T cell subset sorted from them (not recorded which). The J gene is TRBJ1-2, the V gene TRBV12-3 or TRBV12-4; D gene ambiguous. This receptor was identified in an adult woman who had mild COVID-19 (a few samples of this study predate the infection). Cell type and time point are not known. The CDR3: CASSSDAGDYGYTF. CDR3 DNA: TGTGCCAGCAGTTCGGACGCCGGGGACTATGGCTACACCTTC.